This record covers a single TCR beta chain. The antigen is undetermined. The data belong to a study of shared clonotypes between healthy human individuals. Study summary: Per donor, CD8 memory used one plate, CD8 naive used two, CD4 memory used three and CD4 naive used three.

Study conclusions and caveats: Sharing of clonotypes among donors was expected to vary with sequencing depth. Lower generation probabilities were found for non-shared clonotypes than for those shared by all four donors. Clonotypes that were shared across a handful of donors made up around 4.6% of naive CD4 clonotypes.

The germline V and J ends were trimmed by 3 bases and 4 bases, with 20 bases remaining between them. This CDR3 contains 17 residues. CDR1 and CDR2 from the germline V gene are SGHAT and FQNNGV. CD45RO-negative cells were positively selected for CCR7, leaving out terminally differentiated effector memory CD45RA+ cells. TCRdb's table, derived via immunoSEQ multiplex PCR, lists solely in-frame clones and lacks some. Here the sample spans about 2.1 million clones, 90% to 95% being singletons. Sequencing was carried out using naive CD8+ T cells from PBMCs. This chain connects TRBV11-2 to TRBJ2-3, with D perhaps TRBD2 (5 bases). This sequence was found in a man aged 18 to 30 in good health. Some clones in this sample may be carry-over from other donors' samples. For the CDR3, the DNA is TGTGCCAGCAGCTTTGGCCGCGGGCCCACACGTCCAGATACGCAGTATTTT. Its translation is CASSFGRGPTRPDTQYF. The full variable domain, its missing parts supplied by reference TRBV11-2 and TRBJ2-3, is EAGVAQSPRYKIIEKRQSVAFWCNPISGHATLYWYQQILGQGPKLLIQFQNNGVVDDSQLPKDRFSAERLKGVDSTLKIQPAKLEDSAVYLCASSFGRGPTRPDTQYFGPGTRLTVL.